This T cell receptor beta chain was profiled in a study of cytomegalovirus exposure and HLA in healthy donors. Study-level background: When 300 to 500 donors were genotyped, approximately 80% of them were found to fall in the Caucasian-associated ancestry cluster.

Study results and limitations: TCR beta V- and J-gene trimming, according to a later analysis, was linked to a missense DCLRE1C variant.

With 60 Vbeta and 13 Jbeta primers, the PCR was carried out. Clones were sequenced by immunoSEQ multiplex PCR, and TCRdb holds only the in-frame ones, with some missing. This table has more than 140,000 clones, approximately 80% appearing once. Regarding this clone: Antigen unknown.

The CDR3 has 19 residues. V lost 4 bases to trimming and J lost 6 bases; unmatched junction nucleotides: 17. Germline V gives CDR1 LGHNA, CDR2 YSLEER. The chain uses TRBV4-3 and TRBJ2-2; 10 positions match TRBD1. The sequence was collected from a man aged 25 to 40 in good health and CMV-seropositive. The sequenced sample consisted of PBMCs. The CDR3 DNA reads TGCGCCAGCAGCCCAGGGATTAACCGGGACAGGGGCTCCTCCGGGGAGCTGTTTTTT. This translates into CASSPGINRDRGSSGELFF.